This TCR beta chain was captured by sequencing in a study of T cells in Graves' hyperthyroidism and ophthalmopathy. The TCR beta CDR3 regions underwent amplification using RNA transcripts as the source. The HTBI primer set served for first-round RT-PCR of the TCR CDR3. One entry per CDR3 protein results from TCRdb running MiXCR on the multiplex PCR reads. The top ten clones hold roughly 8.2% of a sample with about 540,000 distinct CDR3 sequences, around 46% of them seen once. A note on this clonotype: The antigen is unknown. A much bigger clone sits one base away, suggesting this may be a read error.

Not enrolled were patients with uncontrolled infection, other autoimmune disease, pregnancy or lactation. Broader study findings: Blood shared most expanded thyroid clonotypes above 0.001.

V lost 5 bases to trimming and J lost 2 bases, with 12 bases between them. Germline V lookup: CDR1 SEHNR, CDR2 FQNEAQ (reference sequence). This CDR3 has 14 amino acids. This chain uses TRBV7-9 with TRBJ2-5; no clear D. The origin of this receptor is a young woman with Graves' hyperthyroidism. Sequencing used peripheral blood or thyroid tissue (not recorded which). CDR3 region: CASSTDTRQETQYF. The CDR3 DNA reads as TGTGCCAGCAGCACGGATACAAGACAAGAGACCCAGTACTTC.